Listed here are 3 T cell receptor beta chains from one sample, sequenced in a study of blood T cell repertoires in COVID-19. The protocol was immunoSEQ multiplex PCR, while the TCRdb copy is restricted to in-frame clones and leaves out a portion. The sample shows tens of thousands of clones, 75% to 85% of them seen only once. The sample taken for sequencing was peripheral blood. The receptor set was obtained from a woman aged 60-75 years with acute or convalescent COVID-19.

V usage is TRBV25-1 and J usage is TRBJ1-1; maybe TRBD1 (6 bases). Germline V gene lookup returns CDR1 MGHDK and CDR2 SYGVNS. The CDR3 consists of 15 residues. V dropped 1 base and J dropped 6 bases, with 15 bases sitting between them. As DNA, the CDR3 is TGTGCCAGCAGTGAATTTCAGGGGAGGGGGGCTGAAGCTTTCTTT. This translates into CASSEFQGRGAEAFF.

The chain uses TRBV11-2 and TRBJ1-2; D unresolved. The CDR3 runs to 15 residues. With 2 bases removed from V and 6 bases from J, the gap between germline ends came to 16 bases. Germline V gene data show CDR1 as SGHAT and CDR2 as FQNNGV. CDR3 coding DNA: TGTGCCAGCAGCTTATATGGATGGGCTTCGGATGGCTACACCTTC. Protein sequence: CASSLYGWASDGYTF.

The gene calls are TRBV19 and TRBJ2-2; TRBD2 aligns across 10 bases. V was pared by 6 bases and J by 7 bases, with 11 bases of the junction left unmatched. Germline V gives CDR1 LNHDA, CDR2 SQIVND (reference sequence). The CDR3 runs 16 residues. CDR3 sequence: CASRTTGTSVSGELFF. In DNA form, the CDR3 reads TGTGCCAGTAGAACCACCGGGACTAGCGTGAGCGGGGAGCTGTTTTTT.